This entry lists 30 T cell receptor beta chains sequenced from one sample in a study of glioma-infiltrating T cells after dendritic cell vaccination (dated by TCRdb to the mid-2010s). The library was produced with the immunoSEQ multiplex PCR assay. What TCRdb holds here is the immuneACCESS table cut down to in-frame rearrangements. Part of the clones is not present; checked against another copy, under half of the missing clones reflect an unresolved V gene, and the others are unexplained. Counted in this sample were around 100,000 clones; roughly 79% of them appeared once. The ten most abundant clones make up about an eighth of the sample. This specimen consisted of blood, obtained before dendritic cell vaccination. These receptors all come from a human donor with glioblastoma.

Regarding this clone: One junction end does not reproduce the germline sequence, and a read error may be involved. The same CDR3 can be traced to other DNA sequences in this sample. This chain links TRBV6-6 with TRBJ1-5; 7 bases agree with TRBD1. Germline CDR1 MNHNY, CDR2 SVGAGI (reference sequence). The CDR3 runs to 12 residues. The DNA for the CDR3 is TGTGCCAGCAGCCTAGGGGGCGAGCCCCAACATTTT. Its protein product is CASSLGGEPQHF.

The J gene is TRBJ2-5, the V gene TRBV5-6; D is ambiguous. Germline lookup yields CDR1 SGHDT and CDR2 YYEEEE. V shed 4 bases and J shed 1 base, with 11 bases lying between them. The CDR3 covers 14 residues. The DNA for the CDR3 is TGTGCCAGCAGCCCATTTTGGAGCCAAGAGACCCAGTACTTC. Translation: CASSPFWSQETQYF.

The gene calls are TRBV7-9 and TRBJ1-2; D ambiguous. Per germline, CDR1 SEHNR and CDR2 FQNEAQ (reference sequence). V lost 1 base, J lost 6 bases, and 9 bases lay in between. This CDR3 is 13 amino acids long. In DNA form, the CDR3 reads TGTGCCAGCAGCTTAGTTGCGTTAGATGGCTACACCTTC. Protein sequence: CASSLVALDGYTF.

The genes are TRBV5-8 and TRBJ1-2; 9 nucleotides align to TRBD1. CDR3 length: 14 residues. Germline assignment: CDR1 SGHTS and CDR2 YDEGEE. Losses at the gene ends were 4 bases for V and 7 bases for J; bases not matched to a gene: 8. The chain's CDR3 is CASSTDRGRSGYTF. The CDR3 coding sequence is TGTGCCAGCAGCACGGACAGGGGAAGGTCTGGCTACACCTTC.

This clone is a singleton in its sample. V usage is TRBV5-1 and J usage is TRBJ1-1, with D possibly TRBD1 on 6 matching bases. The ends were cut back, 4 bases at V and 0 bases at J, with 13 bases in the middle. This CDR3 is 15 amino acids long. In germline, CDR1 is SGHRS, CDR2 YFSETQ. CDR3 DNA: TGCGCCAGCAGCGGACCTACAGGGCTGAACACTGAAGCTTTCTTT. Translating it yields CASSGPTGLNTEAFF.

The rearrangement joins TRBV18 to TRBJ2-7; TRBD1 agrees at 7 bases. The CDR3 is 13 amino acids. CDR1 and CDR2 (germline): KGHSH, LQKENI. Trimming at V came to 5 bases and at J to 1 base, leaving 2 bases not matched to a gene. The CDR3 is CASSRDRSYEQYF. The CDR3 DNA sequence: TGTGCCAGCTCAAGGGACAGATCCTACGAGCAGTACTTC.

This chain links TRBV7-2 with TRBJ1-1, with 7 bases fitting TRBD1. Germline-derived CDR1 and CDR2 are SGHTA and FQGNSA. V was pared by 7 bases and J by 4 bases, with 9 bases of the junction left unmatched. The CDR3 sequence is 14 residues long. CDR3 amino acids: CASNTNRGSTEAFF. The CDR3 DNA reads TGTGCCAGCAATACAAACAGGGGCAGCACTGAAGCTTTCTTT. Full variable domain (missing parts from reference TRBV7-2 and TRBJ1-1): GAGVSQSPSNKVTEKGKDVELRCDPISGHTALYWYRQSLGQGLEFLIYFQGNSAPDKSGLPSDRFSAERTGGSVSTLTIQRTQQEDSAVYLCASNTNRGSTEAFFGQGTRLTVV.

This chain links TRBV5-4 with TRBJ2-3; 10 nucleotides align to TRBD2. V gave up 0 bases and J gave up 4 bases; unmatched junction bases: 8. CDR3 length: 17 residues. Germline V gene sequence: CDR1 SGHNT, CDR2 YYREEE (reference sequence). CDR3 DNA sequence: TGTGCCAGCAGCTTGGGCTCGGAGCGGGGGGGTTCAGATACGCAGTATTTT. Its protein product is CASSLGSERGGSDTQYF.

CDR3 amino acids: CASSLVPATDTQYF. CDR3 nucleotide sequence: TGCGCCAGCAGCTTGGTTCCTGCGACAGATACGCAGTATTTT. The chain carries TRBV5-1 and TRBJ2-3; no reliable D call. Germline V CDR1 and CDR2: SGHRS, YFSETQ. The V end lost 0 bases, the J end lost 3 bases, and 8 bases lay between the germline ends. CDR3 length: 14 amino acids.

The gene calls are TRBV19 and TRBJ2-5, with a tentative D call TRBD2 (6 bases). The end of the DNA fits TRBJ2-7 better, so the J call may be wrong. CDR3 length equals 15 residues. CDR1 and CDR2 from the germline V gene are LNHDA and SQIVND (reference sequence). CDR3 region: CASSGIAAAGYEQYF. In nucleotides, the CDR3 is TGTGCCAGTAGTGGTATCGCGGCTGCGGGGTACGAGCAGTACTTC.

The chain joins TRBV4-2 to TRBJ2-7, with 8 bases that match TRBD1. This CDR3 has 15 amino acids. The germline CDR1 and CDR2 sequences are LGHNA and YNFKEQ. V dropped 0 bases and J dropped 9; count of bases not matched to a gene: 10. The CDR3 region is CASSQDLETGAGQYF. The CDR3 DNA sequence: TGTGCCAGCAGCCAAGATTTAGAGACAGGGGCAGGGCAGTACTTC.

V usage is TRBV4-1 and J usage is TRBJ1-2; 10 nucleotides align to TRBD1. Germline V lookup: CDR1 MGHRA, CDR2 YSYEKL. This CDR3 contains 14 residues. Unmatched junction bases numbered 8, after V lost 5 bases and J lost 8 bases. CDR3 nucleotides: TGCGCCAGCAGCGCGCCGGGGACAGGGGCGGGCTACACCTTC. It yields the protein CASSAPGTGAGYTF.

The rearrangement joins TRBV7-9 to TRBJ1-3; 9 bases align to TRBD1. The CDR3 totals 17 residues. CDR1 is SEHNR, CDR2 FQNEAQ, per germline (reference sequence). V gave up 5 bases and J gave up 0 bases; unmatched junction bases: 8. As DNA, the CDR3 is TGTGCCAGCAGCCAGACACCGGGACAGGGCTCTGGAAACACCATATATTTT. Protein sequence: CASSQTPGQGSGNTIYF.

The rearrangement links TRBV7-2 to TRBJ1-2, with 7 positions matching TRBD1. The CDR3 sequence is 15 residues long. From germline, CDR1 is SGHTA and CDR2 FQGNSA. J was trimmed by 0 bases and V by 1 base; bases with no gene match: 2. DNA for the CDR3: TGTGCCAGCAGCTTAGGGACAGGCGCTAACTATGGCTACACCTTC. Translation: CASSLGTGANYGYTF.

The genes are TRBV6-4 and TRBJ2-3; D perhaps matches TRBD2 (5 bases). V was clipped by 6 bases and J by 12 bases, with 16 bases between them. This CDR3 is built from 12 residues. CDR1 and CDR2 (germline): MRHNA, SNTAGT. The CDR3 is CASSLLGGPQYF. CDR3 bases: TGTGCCAGCAGCTTATTAGGCGGGCCACAGTATTTT.

This clone occurred once. This chain uses TRBV4-1 with TRBJ1-2; 8 bases agree with TRBD1. The CDR3 contains 19 residues. Trimming removed 4 bases from V and 6 bases from J; junction bases left unmatched: 22. Germline V gives CDR1 MGHRA, CDR2 YSYEKL. CDR3 sequence: CASSRNSGAWGTGRHGYTF. Here the CDR3 DNA reads TGCGCCAGCAGCCGTAACTCAGGGGCGTGGGGGACAGGCAGGCATGGCTACACCTTC.

This clone was seen ten or more times. The chain combines TRBV5-1 with TRBJ1-3; 7 nucleotides line up with TRBD1. The CDR3 loop spans 13 amino acids. The V segment lost 5 bases and the J segment 3 bases; nucleotides outside the gene matches: 2. The V gene's germline CDR1 is SGHRS and CDR2 YFSETQ. Here the CDR3 reads CASSTGVGNTIYF. The CDR3 nucleotides read TGCGCCAGCAGTACAGGGGTTGGAAACACCATATATTTT.

The DNA of the CDR3 is TGTGCCAGTAGACGTGACAGGGATCTTCAGCCCCAGCATTTT. It codes for CASRRDRDLQPQHF. The chain couples TRBV19 to TRBJ1-5; 7 nucleotides match TRBD1. This CDR3 is 14 amino acids long. V lost 6 bases, J lost 6 bases, and 8 bases stayed unmatched. Germline loops: CDR1 LNHDA, CDR2 SQIVND (reference sequence).

J is TRBJ1-4 and V is TRBV27, with TRBD1 as a possible D gene (5 bases). Trimming removed 3 bases at V and 7 bases at J, with 9 bases between. Germline V CDR1 and CDR2: MNHEY, SMNVEV (reference sequence). The CDR3 extends over 13 amino acids. The DNA of the CDR3 is TGTGCCAGCAGTTTTGGCAGGGCTGAAAAACTGTTTTTT. Its protein is CASSFGRAEKLFF.

The chain joins TRBV4-1 to TRBJ1-2, with 11 bases matching TRBD1. The V segment lost 3 bases and the J segment 4 bases; nucleotides outside the gene matches: 7. CDR3 length equals 16 residues. Per the germline V gene, CDR1 is MGHRA and CDR2 is YSYEKL. The CDR3 is CASSHQDRGLVYGYTF. CDR3 coding DNA: TGCGCCAGCAGCCACCAGGACAGGGGGCTTGTCTATGGCTACACCTTC.

The V and J genes are TRBV6-5 and TRBJ1-5, with TRBD1 matching over 8 bases. Germline V gene lookup returns CDR1 MNHEY and CDR2 SVGAGI. V was pared by 2 bases and J by 2 bases, with 5 bases of the junction left unmatched. The CDR3 covers 16 residues. CDR3 residues: CASSYADREGNQPQHF. The CDR3 nucleotides are TGTGCCAGCAGTTACGCGGACAGGGAGGGCAATCAGCCCCAGCATTTT.

The chain links TRBV5-1 to TRBJ2-3, with D tentatively TRBD2 (6 bases). The CDR3 is made up of 17 amino acids. The V and J ends lost 0 bases and 2 bases respectively, with 16 bases between them. The germline gives CDR1 SGHRS, CDR2 YFSETQ. CDR3 nucleotide sequence: TGCGCCAGCAGCTTGGTGTGGCGGGGTACTTTCACAGATACGCAGTATTTT. Amino acid sequence: CASSLVWRGTFTDTQYF.

The V and J genes are TRBV4-1 and TRBJ2-6, with 11 bases matching TRBD2. The germline V gene has CDR1 MGHRA and CDR2 YSYEKL. The trim removed 4 bases at V and 0 bases at J, leaving 5 bases unmatched. The CDR3 has 18 amino acids. Here the CDR3 reads CASSRLAGGYSGANVLTF. CDR3 in DNA: TGCGCCAGCAGCCGTCTAGCGGGGGGCTACTCTGGGGCCAACGTCCTGACTTTC.

This sequence joins TRBV9 and TRBJ2-1; TRBD2 aligns across 11 bases. The junction had 2 bases not matched to a gene; V was cut back by 4 bases and J by 2 bases. Germline loops: CDR1 SGDLS, CDR2 YYNGEE. This CDR3 comprises 15 residues. CDR3 DNA sequence: TGTGCCAGCAGCCTAGCGGGGGGCACCTACAATGAGCAGTTCTTC. It is translated as CASSLAGGTYNEQFF.

The CDR3: CASSPDYQAYEQYF. The CDR3 DNA reads TGTGCCAGCAGCCCGGACTATCAGGCCTACGAGCAGTACTTC. The chain couples TRBV5-4 to TRBJ2-7; TRBD2 is a possible D gene (6 bases). There are 14 residues in the CDR3. V dropped 4 bases and J dropped 2 bases, with 13 bases sitting between them. CDR1 and CDR2 from the germline V gene are SGHNT and YYREEE (reference sequence).

The CDR3: CASSLALGQGSYGYTF. The CDR3 DNA sequence: TGTGCCAGCAGCTTAGCGTTGGGACAGGGGAGCTATGGCTACACCTTC. The chain uses TRBV7-8 and TRBJ1-2; 10 nucleotides line up with TRBD1. The ends lost 0 bases at V and 4 bases at J; junction bases unmatched: 5. The CDR3 spans 16 residues. Germline V lookup: CDR1 SGHVS, CDR2 FQNEAQ.

V is TRBV19 and J is TRBJ1-6; D is ambiguous. Deletions cut 3 bases from V and 10 bases from J, with 10 bases between. Germline assignment: CDR1 LNHDA and CDR2 SQIVND (reference sequence). The CDR3 runs to 13 residues. CDR3 DNA: TGTGCCAGTAGTATTACGGGGAAGTCACCCCTCCACTTT. Its protein is CASSITGKSPLHF.

V and J are TRBV7-9 and TRBJ2-3; possibly TRBD1 for D (5 bases). Trimming removed 3 bases from V and 4 bases from J, with 14 bases in between. The germline V gene has CDR1 SEHNR and CDR2 FQNEAQ (reference sequence). The CDR3 runs to 15 residues. The CDR3 reads CASSLMGQGADTQYF. In nucleotides, the CDR3 is TGTGCCAGCAGCTTGATGGGGCAGGGCGCAGATACGCAGTATTTT.

This CDR3 is CACARGNYGYTF. The CDR3 DNA is TGTGCCTGCGCTAGGGGTAACTATGGCTACACCTTC. J is TRBJ1-2 and V is TRBV6-1; TRBD1 might be the D (5 bases). CDR1 and CDR2 from the germline V gene are MNHNS and SASEGT. The CDR3 sequence is 12 residues long. Trimming pared 11 bases from V and 1 base from J, leaving 11 bases between.

The chain is built from TRBV2 and TRBJ2-2; the match to TRBD2 covers 11 bases. CDR1 and CDR2 from the germline V gene are SNHLY and FYNNEI. This CDR3 spans 16 amino acids. V gave up 6 bases and J gave up 1 base; unmatched junction bases: 4. CDR3 in amino acids: CASRALAGGNTGELFF. CDR3 in DNA: TGTGCCAGCAGGGCTCTAGCGGGGGGGAACACCGGGGAGCTGTTTTTT.